This note documents a single TCR beta chain sequence. The data were obtained in a study of blood T cell repertoires in COVID-19. The wider study: PBMCs, B-cell-depleted T cells, or T cells were the source of the cDNA or gDNA that made up the material.

The ends were cut back, 4 bases at V and 4 bases at J, with 19 bases in the middle. Germline CDR1 reads KGHSH; CDR2 reads LQKENI. The CDR3 loop spans 16 amino acids. In the authors' methods: Nucleated cell number was recorded as an estimate derived from reference gene primer amplification. Repertoires were generated with immunoSEQ multiplex PCR, while TCRdb's copy carries only in-frame clones and drops some. Clonal size and the V and J genes are those of that table, whereas D and trimming came from the DNA. The sample consists of some 70,000 clones, approximately 80% of them appearing once. The TCR originated in a man aged 80 or over with acute or convalescent COVID-19. This chain uses TRBV18 with TRBJ2-5; D perhaps matches TRBD2 (5 bases). The sequencing sample was made of peripheral blood. CDR3 coding DNA: TGTGCCAGCTCACGAACCTCTCAACTAGTAGGAGAGACCCAGTACTTC. This codes for CASSRTSQLVGETQYF. Drawing the rest from reference TRBV18 and TRBJ2-5, the complete variable domain is NAGVMQNPRHLVRRRGQEARLRCSPMKGHSHVYWYRQLPEEGLKFMVYLQKENIIDESGMPKERFSAEFPKEGPSILRIQQVVRGDSAAYFCASSRTSQLVGETQYFGPGTRLLVL.